Here is one TCR beta chain with its context. The antigen remains unidentified. Per the original data handling: ImmunoSEQ junction-only sequences lacked quality scores, so their filtering differed. Measured with immunoSEQ multiplex PCR; TCRdb has only the in-frame clones, and not every one. D and trimming come from the DNA, and the V and J calls and clone size come from that table. The data contain fewer than 650,000 clones, 60% to 85% of them singletons. Without sorting, samples used tens of millions of PBMCs for genomic DNA. V was shortened by 3 bases and J by 3 bases, with 9 bases between the two germline ends. Germline CDR1 is GTSNPN and CDR2 is SVGIG (reference sequence). This CDR3 has 12 amino acids. This record belongs to a study of shared clonotypes between healthy human individuals. Findings of the study overall: In having few donors, the study represented limited genetic and exposure-history diversity. Donor clonotype sharing was expected to depend on sequencing depth.

The sequence was collected from a woman aged 40 to 49 in good health. Some clones in this sample may be carry-over from other donors' samples. The sequenced sample was PBMCs. J is TRBJ2-7 and V is TRBV30; D remains ambiguous. The CDR3, as DNA: TGTGCCTGGAGCCCCCCTGGCTACGAGCAGTACTTC. This encodes CAWSPPGYEQYF.